This T cell receptor (beta chain) was found in a study of CD8+CD57+ T cells in acquired aplastic anemia. About the research overall: Sorted CD4+ and CD8+ cells yielded roughly 3.2 ug of DNA on average.

This clonotype was seen once. Template material for TCR beta VDJ and CDR3 profiling consisted of genomic DNA. TCRdb reprocessed the reads via MiXCR and lists one record per CDR3 protein. Counted here are around 150,000 distinct CDR3 sequences, roughly two thirds occurring once; the ten biggest clones make up 40% to 55%. Unmatched junction bases numbered 11, after V lost 6 bases and J lost 7 bases. Germline V gene data show CDR1 as WSHSY and CDR2 as SAAADI. CDR3 length: 15 amino acids. All sequencing subjects had displayed CD8+CD57+ cell expansion on flow cytometry. The receptor was isolated from a human donor with aplastic anemia. The sequenced material came from sorted CD4+, CD8+, or CD8+CD57+ T cells (not recorded which) from PBMCs. The rearrangement links TRBV10-2 to TRBJ2-7, with 11 positions matching TRBD2. The DNA for the CDR3 is TGCGCCAGCAGGCCGGATGCTAGCGGGAGGAATGAGCAGTACTTC. Translating it yields CASRPDASGRNEQYF.